The present T cell receptor (beta chain) was sequenced within a study of CD8+ T cells in alopecia areata. Treatment denoted: oral pan-JAK inhibitor, 5-10 mg twice daily. Using a FACSAria, the CD4+ and CD8+ T cells were sorted from the PBMCs. Reverse transcribed after extraction, RNA yielded cDNA as the sequencing template. The protocol was immunoSEQ multiplex PCR, while the TCRdb copy is restricted to in-frame clones and leaves out a portion. The data contain 180,000 or so clones, around 51% of them seen just once; the ten biggest clones take up roughly a tenth. This clonotype was sampled from a human donor with alopecia areata. Sequencing used CD8+ T cells sorted from blood, obtained at roughly week 52, from a patient treated with tofacitinib.

The CDR3 bases are TGCGCCAGCAGCCAAGAATCTAGCGGGGGGCGCCGCTCTTTGGATACGCAGTATTTT. As protein: CASSQESSGGRRSLDTQYF. V is TRBV4-3 and J is TRBJ2-3; 11 bases map to TRBD2. Germline CDR1 is LGHNA and CDR2 is YSLEER. This CDR3 has 19 residues. J lost 6 bases, V lost 0 bases, and 14 bases had no gene match.